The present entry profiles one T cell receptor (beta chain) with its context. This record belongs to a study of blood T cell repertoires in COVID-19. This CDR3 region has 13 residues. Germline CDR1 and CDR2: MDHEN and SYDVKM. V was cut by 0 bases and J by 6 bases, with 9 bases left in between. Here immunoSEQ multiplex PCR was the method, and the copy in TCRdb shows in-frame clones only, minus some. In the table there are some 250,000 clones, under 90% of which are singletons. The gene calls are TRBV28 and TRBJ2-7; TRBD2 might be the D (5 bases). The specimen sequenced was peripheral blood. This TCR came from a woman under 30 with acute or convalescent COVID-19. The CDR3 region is CASSLWPGSEQYF. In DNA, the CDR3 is TGTGCCAGCAGTTTATGGCCGGGGAGCGAGCAGTACTTC. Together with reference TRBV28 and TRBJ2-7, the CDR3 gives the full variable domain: DVKVTQSSRYLVKRTGEKVFLECVQDMDHENMFWYRQDPGLGLRLIYFSYDVKMKEKGDIPEGYSVSREKKERFSLILESASTNQTSMYLCASSLWPGSEQYFGPGTRLTVT.